The 31 T cell receptor beta chains in this list originate from one sample, sequenced in a study of blood T cell repertoires in COVID-19. Using immunoSEQ multiplex PCR, the repertoire was profiled, and TCRdb retains in-frame clones only, with some absent. The repertoire holds fewer than 130,000 clones, with 65% to 90% as singletons. Sequenced material: peripheral blood. Receptors were obtained from a woman in her sixties or seventies with acute or convalescent COVID-19.

The V gene is TRBV7-6, the J gene TRBJ2-3, with 14 bases matching TRBD2. Unmatched junction bases numbered 14, after V lost 6 bases and J lost 0 bases. This CDR3 spans 20 amino acids. CDR1 and CDR2 (germline): SGHVS, FNYEAQ. Written as DNA, the CDR3 is TGTGCCAGCAGTTCCCATGCACAGGGACTAGCGGGGGTTAGCACAGATACGCAGTATTTT. Protein sequence: CASSSHAQGLAGVSTDTQYF.

This clone showed up just a few times. The chain links TRBV5-1 to TRBJ2-3; 16 bases line up with TRBD2. J was trimmed by 3 bases and V by 3 bases; bases with no gene match: 1. Germline CDR1 and CDR2: SGHRS and YFSETQ. The CDR3 has 16 amino acids. The CDR3 region is CASSWGLAGGTDTQYF. The CDR3 bases are TGCGCCAGCAGCTGGGGACTAGCGGGGGGGACAGATACGCAGTATTTT.

V is TRBV6-6 and J is TRBJ1-4; possibly TRBD1 for D (5 bases). This CDR3 contains 13 residues. V shed 2 bases and J shed 8 bases, with 9 bases lying between them. CDR1 is MNHNY and CDR2 is SVGAGI in the germline V gene (reference sequence). The CDR3 region has the DNA TGTGCCAGCAGTTACGGAGGGGAGGAAAAACTGTTTTTT. This sequence encodes CASSYGGEEKLFF.

The chain joins TRBV18 to TRBJ1-6; possible D gene TRBD1, 6 bases. The CDR3 has 15 amino acids. Trimming pared 3 bases from V and 9 bases from J, leaving 15 bases between. The germline gives CDR1 KGHSH, CDR2 LQKENI. CDR3 nucleotide sequence: TGTGCCAGCTCACCGCAGACAGGCGGTTCTTCACCCCTCCACTTT. Residues: CASSPQTGGSSPLHF.

This rearrangement joins TRBV12-5 to TRBJ1-1; 9 bases are shared with TRBD1. The trim removed 6 bases at V and 5 bases at J, leaving 4 bases unmatched. The CDR3 is 13 residues long. Germline lookup yields CDR1 LGHNT and CDR2 FRNRAP. CDR3 DNA sequence: TGTGCTAGTGGAACCGGGACAGGGACTGAAGCTTTCTTT. This encodes CASGTGTGTEAFF.

The chain is built from TRBV9 and TRBJ2-1; D ambiguous. The CDR3 extends over 11 amino acids. Trimming left V 2 bases short and J 5 bases short, with 2 bases between. Germline CDR1 is SGDLS and CDR2 is YYNGEE. The CDR3 reads CASSVNNEQFF. As DNA, the CDR3 is TGTGCCAGCAGCGTCAACAATGAGCAGTTCTTC.

This chain uses TRBV7-8 with TRBJ1-1; perhaps TRBD1 as D (6 bases). This CDR3 spans 15 amino acids. V shed 8 bases and J shed 4 bases, with 20 bases lying between them. In germline, CDR1 is SGHVS, CDR2 FQNEAQ. The CDR3 nucleotides read TGTGCCAGCTGGGCGGGGGGCAGGCTGGGCACTGAAGCTTTCTTT. Translation: CASWAGGRLGTEAFF.

V usage is TRBV19 and J usage is TRBJ2-7; D not certain. V lost 7 bases and J 0 bases, leaving 13 bases between the germline ends. CDR1 LNHDA and CDR2 SQIVND come from the germline V gene (reference sequence). CDR3 size: 14 residues. CDR3 DNA: TGTGCCAGTATGACGACACACAGCTCCTACGAGCAGTACTTC. Translated: CASMTTHSSYEQYF.

The gene calls are TRBV7-6 and TRBJ1-5; no definite D call. The CDR3 is 14 residues long. Per germline, CDR1 SGHVS and CDR2 FNYEAQ. V was shortened by 0 bases and J by 3 bases, with 6 bases between the two germline ends. In nucleotides, the CDR3 is TGTGCCAGCAGCTTAGCCAGTTCCAATCAGCCCCAGCATTTT. Its protein product is CASSLASSNQPQHF.

The V and J genes are TRBV3-1 (or the pseudogene TRBV3-2) and TRBJ2-1; D perhaps matches TRBD1 (5 bases). This CDR3 comprises 12 residues. Germline V gene lookup returns CDR1 LGHDT and CDR2 YNNKEL (reference sequence). The V end was cut by 1 base, the J end by 13 bases, with 11 bases between. The CDR3 DNA sequence: TGTGCCAGCAGCCAAGTTCAGGGTCGCCAGTTCTTC. Protein product: CASSQVQGRQFF.

This chain uses TRBV7-9 with TRBJ2-1, with D possibly TRBD1 on 5 matching bases. From germline, CDR1 is SEHNR and CDR2 FQNEAQ (reference sequence). The CDR3 runs 12 residues. Deletions cut 4 bases from V and 12 bases from J, with 13 bases between. The CDR3 loop is CASSYDSMAQFF. CDR3 DNA sequence: TGTGCCAGCAGCTACGACAGTATGGCGCAGTTCTTC.

A single count supports this clone. CDR3 protein: CAIGRGTDYGYTF. Here the CDR3 DNA reads TGTGCCATCGGAAGGGGGACAGATTATGGCTACACCTTC. The chain carries TRBV10-3 and TRBJ1-2; TRBD1 matches at 7 bases. The V and J ends lost 8 bases and 5 bases, in that order; junction bases with no gene match: 8. This CDR3 is 13 amino acids long. Germline CDR1 ENHRY, CDR2 SYGVKD.

The rearrangement links TRBV3-1 (or the pseudogene TRBV3-2) to TRBJ1-1; D is unresolved. The CDR3 covers 13 residues. Trimming stripped 3 bases from V and 5 bases from J, with 10 bases between. The germline CDR1 and CDR2 sequences are LGHDT and YNNKEL (reference sequence). The CDR3, as DNA: TGTGCCAGCAGCCAGACGTCCGGGACTGAAGCTTTCTTT. This gives the protein CASSQTSGTEAFF.

J is TRBJ1-2 and V is TRBV29-1, with 7 bases aligning to TRBD1. CDR1 SQVTM and CDR2 ANQGSEA come from the germline V gene. The junction had 5 bases not matched to a gene; V was cut back by 4 bases and J by 0 bases. The CDR3 extends over 14 amino acids. The CDR3 coding sequence is TGCAGCGTTGGGGGACAGACCTCTAACTATGGCTACACCTTC. This gives the protein CSVGGQTSNYGYTF.

V is TRBV6-5 and J is TRBJ1-2, with D tentatively TRBD1 (5 bases). This CDR3 has 14 amino acids. V was shortened by 7 bases and J by 6 bases, with 18 bases between the two germline ends. CDR1 is MNHEY, CDR2 SVGAGI, per germline. The CDR3 region has the DNA TGTGCCAGCACCCCGAGGGGAGGGCGGAATGGCTACACCTTC. Amino acid sequence: CASTPRGGRNGYTF.

By share of the sample, this clone is medium-sized (0.01 to 0.1%). CDR3 DNA sequence: TGTGCCATCAGTGAGGCCAGGGAGGAGGGCTACACCTTC. Encoded protein: CAISEAREEGYTF. V usage is TRBV10-3 and J usage is TRBJ1-2, with D possibly being TRBD1 (5 bases). CDR1 ENHRY and CDR2 SYGVKD come from the germline V gene. With 2 bases removed from V and 8 bases from J, the gap between germline ends came to 12 bases. This CDR3 has 13 amino acids.

The rearrangement uses TRBV9 and TRBJ2-2, with 7 bases aligning to TRBD2. The junction had 5 bases not matched to a gene; V was cut back by 0 bases and J by 6 bases. This CDR3 spans 15 amino acids. The germline CDR1 and CDR2 sequences are SGDLS and YYNGEE. The CDR3 DNA sequence: TGTGCCAGCAGCGTAGACCTCCGGGGGGCCGGGGAGCTGTTTTTT. Protein product: CASSVDLRGAGELFF. Full variable domain (outside the CDR3, taken from reference TRBV9 and TRBJ2-2): DSGVTQTPKHLITATGQRVTLRCSPRSGDLSVYWYQQSLDQGLQFLIQYYNGEERAKGNILERFSAQQFPDLHSELNLSSLELGDSALYFCASSVDLRGAGELFFGEGSRLTVL.

J is TRBJ1-4 and V is TRBV12-3 or TRBV12-4; D not resolved. The CDR3 totals 11 residues. V shed 3 bases and J shed 13 bases, with 9 bases lying between them. The CDR3 DNA reads TGTGCCAGCAGTTTCGAGGGAGTACTGTTTTTT. Translation: CASSFEGVLFF.

The genes are TRBV7-2 and TRBJ2-3; 14 bases are a match to TRBD2. The germline gives CDR1 SGHTA, CDR2 FQGNSA. The V segment lost 5 bases and the J segment 5 bases; nucleotides outside the gene matches: 9. This CDR3 contains 17 residues. This CDR3 is CASSPSPGLAGEDTQYF. CDR3 DNA: TGTGCCAGCAGCCCAAGTCCGGGACTAGCGGGGGAAGATACGCAGTATTTT.

The rearrangement joins TRBV6-2 or TRBV6-3 to TRBJ1-1, with D perhaps matching TRBD1 (5 bases). This CDR3 contains 15 residues. Germline-derived CDR1 and CDR2 are MNHEY and SVGEGT. V dropped 3 bases and J dropped 7 bases, with 18 bases sitting between them. The CDR3 bases are TGTGCCAGCAGTTATTTCGGGGGGTCACTCGGTGAAGCTTTCTTT. It yields the protein CASSYFGGSLGEAFF.

The CDR3 coding sequence is TGCGCCAGCAGCCGAACCGGACTAGCGGGGGCTCGGGAGACCCAGTACTTC. Translated: CASSRTGLAGARETQYF. V and J are TRBV4-1 and TRBJ2-5; 13 positions match TRBD2. V dropped 4 bases and J dropped 5; count of bases not matched to a gene: 10. Germline-derived CDR1 and CDR2 are MGHRA and YSYEKL. This CDR3 contains 17 residues.

The chain combines TRBV7-6 with TRBJ1-3; possible D gene TRBD1, 6 bases. CDR3 length equals 17 residues. Germline CDR1 SGHVS, CDR2 FNYEAQ. V lost 0 bases, J lost 3 bases, and 15 bases lay in between. The CDR3 spells CASSLAGGEMNGNTIYF. The CDR3 coding sequence is TGTGCCAGCAGCTTAGCAGGGGGAGAGATGAATGGAAACACCATATATTTT.

This clone was counted a single time. The J gene is TRBJ2-3, the V gene TRBV27; 8 bases agree with TRBD1. V lost 7 bases, J lost 5 bases, and 5 bases stayed unmatched. The CDR3 runs 13 residues. Germline-derived CDR1 and CDR2 are MNHEY and SMNVEV (reference sequence). CDR3 sequence (DNA): TGTGCCAGCATGGGACAGGTCCAAGATACGCAGTATTTT. Amino acids: CASMGQVQDTQYF.

V and J are TRBV18 and TRBJ2-2; D might be TRBD2 (6 bases). The V and J ends lost 1 base and 1 base respectively, with 7 bases between them. CDR1 and CDR2 from the germline V gene are KGHSH and LQKENI. This CDR3 is built from 15 residues. Written as DNA, the CDR3 is TGTGCCAGCTCACCACAGGGACTGAACACCGGGGAGCTGTTTTTT. Its protein product is CASSPQGLNTGELFF.

This chain uses TRBV13 with TRBJ2-3, with TRBD2 matching over 7 bases. Germline V lookup: CDR1 PRHDT, CDR2 FYEKMQ (reference sequence). The CDR3 sequence is 16 residues long. Losses at the gene ends were 2 bases for V and 2 bases for J; bases not matched to a gene: 7. The CDR3 reads CASSLFPRGTTDTQYF. The DNA for the CDR3 is TGTGCCAGCAGCTTATTTCCGCGGGGGACCACAGATACGCAGTATTTT.

The chain combines TRBV13 with TRBJ2-7, with D possibly matching TRBD2 (5 bases). The CDR3 totals 14 residues. The V gene's germline CDR1 is PRHDT and CDR2 FYEKMQ (reference sequence). Between the trimmed V and J ends, which lost 5 bases and 0 bases, there was a span of 11 bases. In nucleotides, the CDR3 is TGTGCCAGCAGCCCAGGACTGCCCTCCTACGAGCAGTACTTC. This codes for CASSPGLPSYEQYF.

The rearrangement uses TRBV9 and TRBJ1-2; 7 bases align to TRBD1. The V segment lost 4 bases and the J segment 4 bases; nucleotides outside the gene matches: 7. Germline V gene data show CDR1 as SGDLS and CDR2 as YYNGEE. The CDR3 runs 14 residues. CDR3: CASSLTGQFYGYTF. The CDR3 DNA is TGTGCCAGCAGCTTGACGGGACAGTTCTATGGCTACACCTTC. The full variable domain, in which reference TRBV9 and TRBJ1-2 provide the parts outside the CDR3, is DSGVTQTPKHLITATGQRVTLRCSPRSGDLSVYWYQQSLDQGLQFLIQYYNGEERAKGNILERFSAQQFPDLHSELNLSSLELGDSALYFCASSLTGQFYGYTFGSGTRLTVV.

The genes are TRBV11-2 and TRBJ1-6, with D tentatively TRBD1 (5 bases). CDR3 size: 13 residues. The V and J ends lost 6 bases and 10 bases respectively, with 13 bases between them. Germline V CDR1 and CDR2: SGHAT, FQNNGV. The CDR3 protein is CASRGGTASPLHF. The CDR3 bases are TGTGCCAGCAGAGGCGGGACTGCATCACCCCTCCACTTT.

J is TRBJ2-1 and V is TRBV10-1; TRBD1 aligns across 7 bases. This CDR3 has 15 residues. The ends lost 3 bases at V and 4 bases at J; junction bases unmatched: 6. Germline V gives CDR1 WNHNN, CDR2 SYGVQD (reference sequence). The CDR3 DNA sequence: TGCGCCAGCAGTGACTCCCTGGACAGGTACAATGAGCAGTTCTTC. It encodes CASSDSLDRYNEQFF.

This rearrangement joins TRBV30 to TRBJ2-4; 9 nucleotides line up with TRBD2. The junction had 13 bases not matched to a gene; V was cut back by 7 bases and J by 6 bases. Germline CDR1 is GTSNPN and CDR2 is SVGIG (reference sequence). There are 15 residues in the CDR3. Here the CDR3 DNA reads TGTGCCTCCCTAAGTGGGGGCGGGGGGGCAAACATTCAGTACTTC. It yields the protein CASLSGGGGANIQYF.

In this sample, this clone turned up a few times. J is TRBJ1-1 and V is TRBV3-1 (or the pseudogene TRBV3-2); no firm D call. The germline gives CDR1 LGHDT, CDR2 YNNKEL (reference sequence). V dropped 4 bases and J dropped 1 base, with 10 bases sitting between them. This CDR3 contains 14 residues. The CDR3 loop reads CASSPFGQNTEAFF. The CDR3 nucleotides read TGTGCCAGCAGCCCCTTTGGCCAGAACACTGAAGCTTTCTTT.